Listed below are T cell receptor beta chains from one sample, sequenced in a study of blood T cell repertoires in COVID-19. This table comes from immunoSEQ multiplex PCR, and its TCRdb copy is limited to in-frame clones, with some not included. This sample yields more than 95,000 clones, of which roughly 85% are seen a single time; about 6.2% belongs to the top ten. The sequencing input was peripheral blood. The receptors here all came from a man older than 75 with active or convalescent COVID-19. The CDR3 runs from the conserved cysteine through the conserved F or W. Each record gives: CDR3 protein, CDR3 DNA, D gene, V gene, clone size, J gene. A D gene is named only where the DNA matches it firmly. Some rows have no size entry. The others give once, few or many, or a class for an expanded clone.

CDR3 protein: CASRSARHTDTQYF; CDR3 DNA: TGCGCCAGCAGGTCAGCGCGGCACACAGATACGCAGTATTTT; D gene: .; V gene: TRBV4-1; clone size: .; J gene: TRBJ2-3
CDR3 protein: CASSQVGGGETQYF; CDR3 DNA: TGTGCCAGCAGCCAAGTGGGGGGAGGGGAGACCCAGTACTTC; D gene: TRBD2; V gene: TRBV3-1/TRBV3-2; clone size: .; J gene: TRBJ2-5
CDR3 protein: CASKAQGTGELFF; CDR3 DNA: TGTGCCAGCAAGGCCCAGGGGACCGGGGAGCTGTTTTTT; D gene: .; V gene: TRBV2; clone size: .; J gene: TRBJ2-2
CDR3 protein: CASSLGGVGTDTQYF; CDR3 DNA: TGCGCCAGCAGCTTGGGCGGGGTAGGCACAGATACGCAGTATTTT; D gene: .; V gene: TRBV5-1; clone size: .; J gene: TRBJ2-3
CDR3 protein: CASSPTAGGRLDEQFF; CDR3 DNA: TGTGCCAGCAGCCCGACAGCGGGAGGGCGGTTGGATGAGCAGTTCTTC; D gene: TRBD2; V gene: TRBV7-9; clone size: .; J gene: TRBJ2-1
CDR3 protein: CSVEKARRGDTQYF; CDR3 DNA: TGCAGCGTTGAAAAAGCGCGACGTGGGGATACGCAGTATTTT; D gene: .; V gene: TRBV29-1; clone size: .; J gene: TRBJ2-3
CDR3 protein: CASSLKQIGQPQHF; CDR3 DNA: TGTGCCAGCAGCTTGAAACAGATAGGTCAGCCCCAGCATTTT; D gene: .; V gene: TRBV5-8; clone size: .; J gene: TRBJ1-5
CDR3 protein: CASNLAGGQYNEQFF; CDR3 DNA: TGCGCCAGCAACCTAGCGGGGGGGCAGTACAATGAGCAGTTCTTC; D gene: TRBD2; V gene: TRBV5-1; clone size: .; J gene: TRBJ2-1
CDR3 protein: CASRGTNYGYTF; CDR3 DNA: TGTGCCAGTAGGGGTACTAACTATGGCTACACCTTC; D gene: .; V gene: TRBV2; clone size: .; J gene: TRBJ1-2
CDR3 protein: CASSLQAKGHLSYSNQPQHF; CDR3 DNA: TGTGCCAGCAGCCTGCAAGCTAAGGGACATCTATCGTATAGCAATCAGCCCCAGCATTTT; D gene: .; V gene: TRBV4-2; clone size: .; J gene: TRBJ1-5
CDR3 protein: CASTPTGASPLHF; CDR3 DNA: TGTGCCAGCACCCCGACAGGAGCTTCACCCCTCCACTTT; D gene: .; V gene: TRBV6-5; clone size: .; J gene: TRBJ1-6
CDR3 protein: CASSAVRGYEKLFF; CDR3 DNA: TGTGCCAGCAGCGCAGTCAGGGGCTATGAAAAACTGTTTTTT; D gene: .; V gene: TRBV6-5; clone size: once; J gene: TRBJ1-4
CDR3 protein: CATSRGPGPEQFF; CDR3 DNA: TGTGCCACCAGCAGAGGCCCAGGCCCTGAGCAGTTCTTC; D gene: .; V gene: TRBV15; clone size: .; J gene: TRBJ2-1
CDR3 protein: CASSSGARRGTDTQYF; CDR3 DNA: TGCGCCAGCAGCTCAGGGGCCCGCCGAGGGACAGATACGCAGTATTTT; D gene: .; V gene: TRBV5-1; clone size: .; J gene: TRBJ2-3
CDR3 protein: CASSRLAGASDSYEQYF; CDR3 DNA: TGTGCCAGTAGTCGGCTAGCGGGGGCCTCTGACTCCTACGAGCAGTACTTC; D gene: TRBD2; V gene: TRBV19; clone size: .; J gene: TRBJ2-7
CDR3 protein: CAISAREGYTGELFF; CDR3 DNA: TGTGCCATCAGCGCTAGGGAGGGGTACACCGGGGAGCTGTTTTTT; D gene: TRBD2; V gene: TRBV10-3; clone size: .; J gene: TRBJ2-2
CDR3 protein: CSVLSTVFHEQYF; CDR3 DNA: TGCAGCGTCCTTTCGACTGTGTTCCACGAGCAGTACTTC; D gene: .; V gene: TRBV29-1; clone size: .; J gene: TRBJ2-7
CDR3 protein: CSVKRGQPQHF; CDR3 DNA: TGCAGCGTAAAACGCGGTCAGCCCCAGCATTTT; D gene: .; V gene: TRBV20-1; clone size: once; J gene: TRBJ1-5
CDR3 protein: CASGGSLPGETQYF; CDR3 DNA: TGTGCCAGCGGTGGGTCTCTCCCCGGGGAGACCCAGTACTTC; D gene: .; V gene: TRBV27; clone size: .; J gene: TRBJ2-5
CDR3 protein: CASILAGASEQFF; CDR3 DNA: TGTGCCAGCATACTAGCGGGAGCTAGTGAGCAGTTCTTC; D gene: TRBD2; V gene: TRBV12-3/TRBV12-4; clone size: .; J gene: TRBJ2-1
CDR3 protein: CASSWASVAEQFF; CDR3 DNA: TGTGCCAGCAGCTGGGCTAGCGTGGCTGAGCAGTTCTTC; D gene: .; V gene: TRBV7-2; clone size: .; J gene: TRBJ2-1
CDR3 protein: CASIAGGNQPQHF; CDR3 DNA: TGTGCCAGCATAGCGGGTGGCAATCAGCCCCAGCATTTT; D gene: .; V gene: TRBV6-4; clone size: .; J gene: TRBJ1-5
CDR3 protein: CSAERGNTIYF; CDR3 DNA: TGCAGTGCTGAGAGGGGAAACACCATATATTTT; D gene: .; V gene: TRBV20-1; clone size: .; J gene: TRBJ1-3
CDR3 protein: CASSLDSNSPLHF; CDR3 DNA: TGCGCCAGCAGCTTGGACAGTAATTCACCCCTCCACTTT; D gene: .; V gene: TRBV5-1; clone size: .; J gene: TRBJ1-6
CDR3 protein: CASSSGTGGFNYGYTF; CDR3 DNA: TGTGCCAGCAGTTCCGGGACAGGGGGCTTCAACTATGGCTACACCTTC; D gene: TRBD1; V gene: TRBV28; clone size: .; J gene: TRBJ1-2
CDR3 protein: CASSSGVSPYGYTF; CDR3 DNA: TGTGCCAGCAGCTCCGGGGTATCCCCCTATGGCTACACCTTC; D gene: .; V gene: TRBV6-5; clone size: .; J gene: TRBJ1-2
CDR3 protein: CSASGQSGGYGYTF; CDR3 DNA: TGCAGTGCTAGTGGTCAATCAGGGGGCTATGGCTACACCTTC; D gene: TRBD1; V gene: TRBV20-1; clone size: .; J gene: TRBJ1-2
CDR3 protein: CASQGTGFEKLFF; CDR3 DNA: TGTGCCTCCCAGGGGACAGGGTTCGAAAAACTGTTTTTT; D gene: TRBD1; V gene: TRBV30; clone size: once; J gene: TRBJ1-4
CDR3 protein: CASSFRGDTGELFF; CDR3 DNA: TGCGCCAGCAGCTTTCGGGGGGACACCGGGGAGCTGTTTTTT; D gene: TRBD2; V gene: TRBV5-1; clone size: once; J gene: TRBJ2-2
CDR3 protein: CASSPGGEVRGYTF; CDR3 DNA: TGTGCCAGCAGCCCGGGAGGTGAGGTCCGTGGCTACACCTTC; D gene: .; V gene: TRBV7-2; clone size: .; J gene: TRBJ1-2